The clone carrying this T cell receptor beta chain appeared a few times. These data come from a study of blood T cell repertoires in COVID-19. Recruited during active infection, patients (from Seattle) were subsequently followed longitudinally. Per the original methods: Reference gene primer amplification in the assay estimated nucleated cell counts. Sequenced by immunoSEQ multiplex PCR; TCRdb stores in-frame clones only, minus some. That table gives V, J and clone size, and the DNA gave D and trimming. The sample lists about 160,000 clones, 65% to 90% occurring once. Looked up from germline, CDR1 is SGHVS and CDR2 is FNYEAQ. V was pared by 1 base and J by 6 bases, with 15 bases between. The length of the CDR3 is 15 residues.

What was sequenced was peripheral blood. The TCR originated in a woman in her thirties or forties with COVID-19, enrolled during active disease. The chain uses TRBV7-6 and TRBJ1-2; D remains unclear. The CDR3 nucleotides read TGTGCCAGCAGCTTAGGTGTCGGGTCAGACGATGGCTACACCTTC. This translates into CASSLGVGSDDGYTF.